The rows below give T cell receptor beta chains drawn from one sample of a study of cytomegalovirus exposure and HLA in healthy donors. Only in-frame clones appear in the TCRdb table, and some are missing; sequencing was by immunoSEQ multiplex PCR. Among about 160,000 clones, about four fifths were seen once, and the ten largest hold roughly 7.7%. The sample comprised PBMCs. The receptor set was obtained from a woman in her twenties or thirties in good health and CMV-seropositive. Both conserved end residues are part of each CDR3. The order of the fields is CDR3 protein, V gene, D gene, J gene. A D gene is named only where the DNA matches it firmly.

CDR3aa: CASSYGGQHYGYTF
v_gene: TRBV6-5
d_gene: TRBD1
j_gene: TRBJ1-2

CDR3aa: CASSLEFGTGYGYTF
v_gene: TRBV13
d_gene: TRBD1
j_gene: TRBJ1-2

CDR3aa: CASSDTSSTDTQYF
v_gene: TRBV6-4
d_gene: NA
j_gene: TRBJ2-3

CDR3aa: CASSLDEEKLFF
v_gene: TRBV5-6
d_gene: NA
j_gene: TRBJ1-4

CDR3aa: CAIRAGYSNTEAFF
v_gene: TRBV10-3
d_gene: NA
j_gene: TRBJ1-1

CDR3aa: CASSQAFGEKLFF
v_gene: TRBV4-1
d_gene: NA
j_gene: TRBJ1-4

CDR3aa: CARGGGQTLGETQYF
v_gene: TRBV4-3
d_gene: NA
j_gene: TRBJ2-5

CDR3aa: CASSLSGNGYTF
v_gene: TRBV27
d_gene: NA
j_gene: TRBJ1-2

CDR3aa: CASDITEGTEAFF
v_gene: TRBV2
d_gene: NA
j_gene: TRBJ1-1

CDR3aa: CASTKDRVWNTEAFF
v_gene: TRBV5-1
d_gene: TRBD1
j_gene: TRBJ1-1

CDR3aa: CASSVAGGTEAFF
v_gene: TRBV6-1
d_gene: NA
j_gene: TRBJ1-1

CDR3aa: CASSPNSGFTDTQYF
v_gene: TRBV11-3
d_gene: NA
j_gene: TRBJ2-3

CDR3aa: CASSPGGVGQPQHF
v_gene: TRBV5-1
d_gene: TRBD1
j_gene: TRBJ1-5

CDR3aa: CASSYRDFTDTQYF
v_gene: TRBV7-9
d_gene: NA
j_gene: TRBJ2-3

CDR3aa: CASSPLGHSNSGNTIYF
v_gene: TRBV9
d_gene: NA
j_gene: TRBJ1-3

CDR3aa: CASSLGGAYYEQYF
v_gene: TRBV13
d_gene: NA
j_gene: TRBJ2-7

CDR3aa: CASSFTGTDEQYF
v_gene: TRBV6-5
d_gene: NA
j_gene: TRBJ2-7

CDR3aa: CAIQPGQGEKLFF
v_gene: TRBV10-3
d_gene: TRBD1
j_gene: TRBJ1-4

CDR3aa: CASSENRGEEKLFF
v_gene: TRBV2
d_gene: TRBD1
j_gene: TRBJ1-4

CDR3aa: CASSFGNQPQHF
v_gene: TRBV7-6
d_gene: NA
j_gene: TRBJ1-5

CDR3aa: CSAGRGFGLFF
v_gene: TRBV20-1
d_gene: NA
j_gene: TRBJ1-4

CDR3aa: CASSAGLSSYEQYF
v_gene: TRBV5-6
d_gene: NA
j_gene: TRBJ2-7

CDR3aa: CASSFSGEQGSPLHF
v_gene: TRBV5-1
d_gene: NA
j_gene: TRBJ1-6

CDR3aa: CASSQDVREGFYEQYF
v_gene: TRBV4-2
d_gene: TRBD2
j_gene: NA

CDR3aa: CASSPRGDAALHF
v_gene: TRBV7-2
d_gene: TRBD1
j_gene: TRBJ1-6

CDR3aa: CASSETVHSYGYTF
v_gene: TRBV2
d_gene: NA
j_gene: TRBJ1-2

CDR3aa: CASSQERLASYNEQFF
v_gene: TRBV4-1
d_gene: TRBD2
j_gene: TRBJ2-1

CDR3aa: CASYRYTEAFF
v_gene: TRBV6-5
d_gene: NA
j_gene: TRBJ1-1

CDR3aa: CASSLGWSGVSYNEQFF
v_gene: TRBV5-8
d_gene: NA
j_gene: TRBJ2-1

CDR3aa: CAALAGGSSYEQYF
v_gene: TRBV10-3
d_gene: NA
j_gene: NA

CDR3aa: CASSTHQGWYGNTIYF
v_gene: TRBV28
d_gene: NA
j_gene: TRBJ1-3

CDR3aa: CASSQGGGLADTQYF
v_gene: TRBV4-3
d_gene: TRBD2
j_gene: TRBJ2-3

CDR3aa: CASSQTLPPVIAGGPVETQYF
v_gene: TRBV4-3
d_gene: TRBD2
j_gene: TRBJ2-5

CDR3aa: CASTGSGSSYGYTF
v_gene: TRBV19
d_gene: NA
j_gene: TRBJ1-2

CDR3aa: CASTILAAGGSEQFF
v_gene: TRBV6-5
d_gene: TRBD1
j_gene: TRBJ2-1

CDR3aa: CASSLGDTAFF
v_gene: TRBV7-9
d_gene: NA
j_gene: TRBJ1-1

CDR3aa: CASSLALASGYNEQFF
v_gene: TRBV5-1
d_gene: NA
j_gene: TRBJ2-1

CDR3aa: CASSPTGTSGGNEQYF
v_gene: TRBV13
d_gene: TRBD2
j_gene: TRBJ2-7